Sequencing of this T cell receptor (beta chain) was carried out in a study of tumor-infiltrating lymphocytes in primary liver carcinoma. The authors took blood RNA from unsorted whole blood and also extracted germline DNA. This clonotype was counted a single time. Its antigen is still unknown. One base away lies a much larger clone, so this may be a sequencing read error. Total RNA (roughly 0.45 ug) served as template for TCR beta cDNA synthesis primed by a constant-region primer. Slightly modified ARM-PCR, run as three nested multiplex PCR rounds, produced the TCR beta libraries. Two initial PCR rounds of approximately 10 cycles each paired TRBV1-TRBV30 forward primers with a C-beta reverse primer. TCRdb itself ran the multiplex PCR reads through MiXCR, one entry per CDR3 protein. The table includes approximately 300,000 distinct CDR3 sequences, around three fifths detected once. This CDR3 comprises 14 residues. Trimming took off 2 bases at V and 2 bases at J, with 6 bases between the two ends. The germline CDR1 and CDR2 sequences are MNHEY and SVGAGI.

General study findings and limits: The overlap of tumor-adjacent and tumor-blood pairs was smaller than that of tumor region pairs.

The TCR sequence derives from a man aged 35-49 years with primary liver carcinoma and hepatitis B virus infection. The sequencing input was peripheral blood. The rearrangement uses TRBV6-5 and TRBJ2-2; no clear D gene. The CDR3 DNA follows: TGTGCCAGCAGTTACAGGCTTAACACCGGGGAGCTGTTTTTT. Protein: CASSYRLNTGELFF.